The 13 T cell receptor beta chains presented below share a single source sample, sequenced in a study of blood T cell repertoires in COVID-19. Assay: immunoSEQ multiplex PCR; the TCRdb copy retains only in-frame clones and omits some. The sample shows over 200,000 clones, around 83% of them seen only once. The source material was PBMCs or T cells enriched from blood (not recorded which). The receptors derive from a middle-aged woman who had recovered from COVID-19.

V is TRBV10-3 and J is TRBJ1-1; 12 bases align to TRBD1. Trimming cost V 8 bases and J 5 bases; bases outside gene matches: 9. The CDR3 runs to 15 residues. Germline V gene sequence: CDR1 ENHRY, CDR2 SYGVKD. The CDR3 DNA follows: TGTGCCATCGGTGGGACAGGGGGCCGGGAGACTGAAGCTTTCTTT. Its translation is CAIGGTGGRETEAFF.

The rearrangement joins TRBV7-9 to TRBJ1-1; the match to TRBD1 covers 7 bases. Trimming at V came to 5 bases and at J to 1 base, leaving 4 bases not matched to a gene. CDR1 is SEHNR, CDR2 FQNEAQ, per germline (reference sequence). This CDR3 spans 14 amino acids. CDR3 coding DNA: TGTGCCAGCAGCCCGGAGGGGGCGAACACTGAAGCTTTCTTT. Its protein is CASSPEGANTEAFF.

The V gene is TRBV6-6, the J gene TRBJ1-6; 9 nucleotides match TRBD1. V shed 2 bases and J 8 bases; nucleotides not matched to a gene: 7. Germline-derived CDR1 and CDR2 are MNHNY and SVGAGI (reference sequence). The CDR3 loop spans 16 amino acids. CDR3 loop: CASSYASGQGYSPLHF. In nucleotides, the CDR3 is TGTGCCAGCAGTTACGCCTCGGGACAGGGATATTCACCCCTCCACTTT.

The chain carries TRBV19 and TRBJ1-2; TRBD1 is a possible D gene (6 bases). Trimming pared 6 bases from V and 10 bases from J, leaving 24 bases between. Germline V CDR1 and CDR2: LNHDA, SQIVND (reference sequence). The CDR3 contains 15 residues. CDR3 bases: TGTGCCAGTAGCGAAACATCCAGGGGCCCTCCGGACTACACCTTC. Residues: CASSETSRGPPDYTF. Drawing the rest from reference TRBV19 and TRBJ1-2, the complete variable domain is DGGITQSPKYLFRKEGQNVTLSCEQNLNHDAMYWYRQDPGQGLRLIYYSQIVNDFQKGDIAEGYSVSREKKESFPLTVTSAQKNPTAFYLCASSETSRGPPDYTFGSGTRLTVV.

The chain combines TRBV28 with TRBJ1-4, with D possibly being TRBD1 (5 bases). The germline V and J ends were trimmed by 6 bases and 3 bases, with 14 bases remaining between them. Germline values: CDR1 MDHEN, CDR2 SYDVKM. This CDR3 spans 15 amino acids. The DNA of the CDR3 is TGTGCCAGCAGACTCACCGGGGGGTCTAATGAAAAACTGTTTTTT. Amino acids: CASRLTGGSNEKLFF.

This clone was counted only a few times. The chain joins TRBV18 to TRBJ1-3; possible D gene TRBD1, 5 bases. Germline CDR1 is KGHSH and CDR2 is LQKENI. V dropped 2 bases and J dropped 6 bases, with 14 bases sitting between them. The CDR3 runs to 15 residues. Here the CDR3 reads CASSPGGGSINTIYF. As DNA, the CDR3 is TGTGCCAGCTCACCAGGGGGAGGCTCCATAAACACCATATATTTT. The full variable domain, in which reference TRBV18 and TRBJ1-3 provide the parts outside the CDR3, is NAGVMQNPRHLVRRRGQEARLRCSPMKGHSHVYWYRQLPEEGLKFMVYLQKENIIDESGMPKERFSAEFPKEGPSILRIQQVVRGDSAAYFCASSPGGGSINTIYFGEGSWLTVV.

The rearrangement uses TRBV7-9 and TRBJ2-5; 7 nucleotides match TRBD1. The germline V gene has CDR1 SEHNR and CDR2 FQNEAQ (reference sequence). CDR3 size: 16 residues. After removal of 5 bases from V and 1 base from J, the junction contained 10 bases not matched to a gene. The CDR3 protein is CASSPWDSWVQETQYF. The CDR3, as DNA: TGTGCCAGCAGCCCATGGGACAGTTGGGTCCAAGAGACCCAGTACTTC.

The CDR3 DNA follows: TGTGCCAGCAGCCCATTCCCGGGACAGGGGGCGAATGGGGCCAACGTCCTGACTTTC. Translated: CASSPFPGQGANGANVLTF. The rearrangement links TRBV7-6 to TRBJ2-6, with 12 bases matching TRBD1. The CDR3 runs to 19 residues. Trimming cost V 5 bases and J 3 bases; bases outside gene matches: 11. Germline V gives CDR1 SGHVS, CDR2 FNYEAQ.

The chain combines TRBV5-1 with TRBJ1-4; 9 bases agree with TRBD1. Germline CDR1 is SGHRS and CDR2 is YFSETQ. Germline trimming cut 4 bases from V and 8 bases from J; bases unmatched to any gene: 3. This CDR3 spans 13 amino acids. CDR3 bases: TGCGCCAGCAGCGTGACAGGGGGAGAAAAACTGTTTTTT. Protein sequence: CASSVTGGEKLFF.

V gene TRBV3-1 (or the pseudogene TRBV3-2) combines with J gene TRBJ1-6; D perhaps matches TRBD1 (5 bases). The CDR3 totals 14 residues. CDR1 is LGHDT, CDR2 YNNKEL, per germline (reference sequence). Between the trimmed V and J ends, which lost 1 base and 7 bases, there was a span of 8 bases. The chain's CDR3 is CASSQVQVNSPLHF. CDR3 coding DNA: TGTGCCAGCAGCCAAGTACAGGTCAATTCACCCCTCCACTTT.

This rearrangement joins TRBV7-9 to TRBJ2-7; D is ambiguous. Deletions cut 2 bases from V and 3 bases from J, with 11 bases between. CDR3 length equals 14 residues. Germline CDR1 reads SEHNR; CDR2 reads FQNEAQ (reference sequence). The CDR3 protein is CASSLSDSRYEQYF. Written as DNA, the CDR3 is TGTGCCAGCAGCTTATCGGATAGCCGCTACGAGCAGTACTTC.

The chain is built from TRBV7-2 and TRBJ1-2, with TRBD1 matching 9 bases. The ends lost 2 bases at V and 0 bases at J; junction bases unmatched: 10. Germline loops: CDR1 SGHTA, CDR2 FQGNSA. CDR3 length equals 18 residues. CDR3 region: CASSLRYRGRPANYGYTF. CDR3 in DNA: TGTGCCAGCAGCTTACGCTACAGGGGGCGCCCCGCTAACTATGGCTACACCTTC. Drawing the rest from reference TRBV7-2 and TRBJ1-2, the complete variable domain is GAGVSQSPSNKVTEKGKDVELRCDPISGHTALYWYRQSLGQGLEFLIYFQGNSAPDKSGLPSDRFSAERTGGSVSTLTIQRTQQEDSAVYLCASSLRYRGRPANYGYTFGSGTRLTVV.

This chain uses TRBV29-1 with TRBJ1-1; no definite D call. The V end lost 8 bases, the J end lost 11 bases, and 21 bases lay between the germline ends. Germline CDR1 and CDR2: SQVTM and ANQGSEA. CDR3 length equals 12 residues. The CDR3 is CSLVKGREHAFF. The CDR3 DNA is TGCAGCCTCGTAAAAGGGCGGGAGCATGCTTTCTTT.